What follows describes a single T cell receptor (beta chain). Germline loops: CDR1 MNHNY, CDR2 SVGAGI (reference sequence). This CDR3 has 15 amino acids. Trimming removed 6 bases from V and 4 bases from J, with 16 bases in between. This sample was included in a study of blood T cell repertoires in COVID-19. On the study more broadly: T cells, B-cell-depleted T cells, or PBMCs supplied cDNA or gDNA.

The method was immunoSEQ multiplex PCR; TCRdb's version includes in-frame clones alone and lacks a portion of them. The sample lists tens of thousands of clones, roughly 82% seen once, with 2.5% to 3% in the top ten. The sequence derives from a woman between 55 and 75 years old with acute or convalescent COVID-19. The sequenced material came from peripheral blood. The chain is built from TRBV6-6 and TRBJ1-3, with D maybe TRBD1 (5 bases). For the CDR3, the DNA is TGTGCCAGCAGCGCGCCAGGGTTCGGGGGAAACACCATATATTTT. It encodes CASSAPGFGGNTIYF.